This T cell receptor beta chain was identified during a study of T-cell memory formation after mild COVID-19 (dated by TCRdb to about 2021). Some background on the complete study: TCR sequence clusters from the two donors were found to be largely donor specific. In a couple of donors, T-cell clones that expanded and contracted after mild COVID-19 were followed by sequencing TCRalpha and TCRbeta repertoires longitudinally. Two young, previously healthy adult volunteers made up the cohort, one male and one female.

This clonotype was recorded a few times. It lacks a known antigen. Qualities for individual bases were not recorded, and no much larger clone is one base off. The germline V gene gives CDR1 as MNHEY and CDR2 as SVGEGT. V is shortened by 7 bases, J by 5 bases, and the region joining them spans 15 bases. Measured from the cysteine to the phenylalanine, the CDR3 is 13 residues long. Only CDR3 DNA is held: 39 bases, read in frame from base 1. These reads were obtained on an Illumina NovaSeq 6000. TCRalpha and TCRbeta cDNA libraries were constructed by 5'RACE with constant-segment primers, with sample barcodes and unique molecular identifiers being introduced. RNA was extracted from every sample with Trizol reagent. Libraries were amplified in two PCR steps, with a second sample barcode and Illumina TruSeq adapters added in the second step. Sequencing of libraries was performed on an Illumina NovaSeq with 2 x 150 bp paired-end reads. Per the original workflow: The reads were demultiplexed and collapsed into UMI-guided consensus sequences using migec v1.2.7. Using mixcr v2.1.11, UMI consensuses were aligned to TRA and TRB V and J templates and then assembled into clonotypes. Expanded or contracted clonotypes were those called significant by both edgeR and NoisET, with noise models trained on biological replicates. For edgeR calls, a false discovery rate-adjusted p below 0.01 and a log2 fold-change threshold of 1 were applied. As an exploratory analysis of dynamics, PCA with hierarchical clustering was applied to max-normalized trajectories of the 1000 most abundant clonotypes. The CD4 or CD8 phenotype of responding clones was assigned using the separately sequenced CD4+ and CD8+ repertoires. Using fastp trimming at Q25 and MiXCR clonotype assembly, TCRdb reanalyzed the public sequencing data and kept in-frame beta chains. Each record represents a unique CDR3 protein, reported with the most common genes and DNA among its rows. TCRdb assigned the V and J calls; the authors' analysis was not used. For this sample there are 550,000 to 700,000 distinct CDR3 sequences; roughly a sixth appear just once. The top ten constitute about 7.4% of the sample.

General findings and caveats noted by the study authors: From day 15 to 85, contracting clones showed balanced CD4/CD8 phenotypes, whereas a second wave of clones that expanded from day 15 to 37 leaned towards CD4+. The study included only a couple of mild cases, and larger cohorts that include severe cases with pre-infection samples were judged to be necessary. Some responding clones were detected in pre-infection memory, which suggested that pre-existing cross-reactive memory T cells had joined the SARS-CoV-2 response. Contracting CD4+ clones were found mainly in CM and EM memory subsets, while CD8+ clones were enriched in EMRA. Whether the second-wave clones peaking on day 37 were SARS-CoV-2 specific was not confirmed.

Ficoll-Paque density gradient centrifugation was the method used to isolate PBMCs. The TCR sequence derives from an adult woman who had mild COVID-19 (a few samples of this study predate the infection). The sample titles of this study are shuffled in the database, so cell type and time point are left out; the donor was told from shared clones. The sample was PBMCs or a T cell subset sorted from them (not recorded which). The rearranged segments are TRBV6-2 or TRBV6-3 and TRBJ2-7; the D gene is perhaps TRBD1 or TRBD2, each of them matching over 5 bases. The sequence in DNA is TGTGCCAGCATCTACTCCGGGACCCACGAGCAGTACTTC. It encodes CASIYSGTHEQYF.